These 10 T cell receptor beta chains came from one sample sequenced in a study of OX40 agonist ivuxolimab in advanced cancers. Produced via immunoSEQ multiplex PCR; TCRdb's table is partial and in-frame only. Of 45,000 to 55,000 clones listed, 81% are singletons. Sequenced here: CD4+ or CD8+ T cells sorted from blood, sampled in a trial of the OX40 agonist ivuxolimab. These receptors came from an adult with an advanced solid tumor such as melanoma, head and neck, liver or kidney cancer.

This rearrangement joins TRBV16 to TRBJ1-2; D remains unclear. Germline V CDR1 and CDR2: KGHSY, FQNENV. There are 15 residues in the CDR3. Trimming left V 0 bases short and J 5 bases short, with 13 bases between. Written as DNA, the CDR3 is TGTGCCAGCAGCCAATCGGAGGCTCCCCCTTATGGCTACACCTTC. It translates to CASSQSEAPPYGYTF. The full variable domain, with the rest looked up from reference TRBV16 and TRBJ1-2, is GEEVAQTPKHLVRGEGQKAKLYCAPIKGHSYVFWYQQVLKNEFKFLISFQNENVFDETGMPKERFSAKCLPNSPCSLEIQATKLEDSAVYFCASSQSEAPPYGYTFGSGTRLTVV.

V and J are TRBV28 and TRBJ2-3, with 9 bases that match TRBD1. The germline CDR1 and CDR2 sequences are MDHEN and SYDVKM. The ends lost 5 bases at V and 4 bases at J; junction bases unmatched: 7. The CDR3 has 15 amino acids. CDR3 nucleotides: TGTGCCAGCAGTCCCCCGGGACAGGGACCAGATACGCAGTATTTT. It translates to CASSPPGQGPDTQYF.

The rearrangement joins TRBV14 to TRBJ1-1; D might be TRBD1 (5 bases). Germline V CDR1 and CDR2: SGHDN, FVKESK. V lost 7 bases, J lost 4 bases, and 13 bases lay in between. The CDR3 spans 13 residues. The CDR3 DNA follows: TGTGCCAGCACCCGATGGGGGGGCACTGAAGCTTTCTTT. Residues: CASTRWGGTEAFF.

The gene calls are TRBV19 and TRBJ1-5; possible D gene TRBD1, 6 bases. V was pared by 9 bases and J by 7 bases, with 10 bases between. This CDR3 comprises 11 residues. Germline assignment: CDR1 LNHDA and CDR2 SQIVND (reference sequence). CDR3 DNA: TGTGCCAGCGGGGGCGGGCAGCCCCAGCATTTT. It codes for CASGGGQPQHF.

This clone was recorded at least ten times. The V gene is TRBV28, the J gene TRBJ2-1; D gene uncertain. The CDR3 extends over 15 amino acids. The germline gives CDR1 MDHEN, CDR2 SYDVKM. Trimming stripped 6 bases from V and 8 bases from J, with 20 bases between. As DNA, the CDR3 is TGTGCCAGCAGCTCCCCGCGGAAGGTGGTCTATGAGCAGTTCTTC. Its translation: CASSSPRKVVYEQFF. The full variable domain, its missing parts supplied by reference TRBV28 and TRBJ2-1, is DVKVTQSSRYLVKRTGEKVFLECVQDMDHENMFWYRQDPGLGLRLIYFSYDVKMKEKGDIPEGYSVSREKKERFSLILESASTNQTSMYLCASSSPRKVVYEQFFGPGTRLTVL.

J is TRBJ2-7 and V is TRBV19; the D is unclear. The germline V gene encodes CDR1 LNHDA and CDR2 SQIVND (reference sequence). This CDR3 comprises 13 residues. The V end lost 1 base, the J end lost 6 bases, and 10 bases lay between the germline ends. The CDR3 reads CASSIAPRGEQYF. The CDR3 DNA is TGTGCCAGTAGTATAGCACCACGCGGCGAGCAGTACTTC.

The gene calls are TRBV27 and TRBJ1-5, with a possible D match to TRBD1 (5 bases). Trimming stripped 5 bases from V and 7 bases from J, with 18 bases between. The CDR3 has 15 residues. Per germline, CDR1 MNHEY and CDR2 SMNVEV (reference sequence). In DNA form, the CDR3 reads TGTGCCAGCAGTCTCGGGACTAGAGGGTTACAGCCCCAGCATTTT. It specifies CASSLGTRGLQPQHF.

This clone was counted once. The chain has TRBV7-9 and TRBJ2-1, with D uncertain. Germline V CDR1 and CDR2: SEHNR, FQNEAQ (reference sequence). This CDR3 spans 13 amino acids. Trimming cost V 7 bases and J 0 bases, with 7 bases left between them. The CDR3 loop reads CASTLSSYNEQFF. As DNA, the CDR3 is TGTGCCAGCACACTGAGCTCCTACAATGAGCAGTTCTTC.

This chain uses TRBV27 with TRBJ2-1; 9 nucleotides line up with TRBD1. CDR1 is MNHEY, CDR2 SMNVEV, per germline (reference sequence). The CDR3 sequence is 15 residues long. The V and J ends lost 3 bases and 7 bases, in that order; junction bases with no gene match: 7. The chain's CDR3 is CASSLMTGGFNEQFF. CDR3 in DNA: TGTGCCAGCAGTTTGATGACAGGGGGTTTTAATGAGCAGTTCTTC.

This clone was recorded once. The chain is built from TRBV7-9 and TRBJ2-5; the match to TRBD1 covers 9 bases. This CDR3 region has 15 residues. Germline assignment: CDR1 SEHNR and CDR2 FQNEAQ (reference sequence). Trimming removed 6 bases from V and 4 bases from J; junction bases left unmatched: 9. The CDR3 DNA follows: TGTGCCAGCAGGACCGGGACAGGGCTTTTAGAGACCCAGTACTTC. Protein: CASRTGTGLLETQYF.